One and the same sample provided the 17 T cell receptor beta chains below, sequenced in a study of tissue T cells after allogeneic stem cell transplantation. The repertoire was sequenced with immunoSEQ multiplex PCR; TCRdb's copy has only in-frame clones and lacks some. This table has nearly 4,000 clones, approximately 50% appearing once. Time point indicated: mouse harvest day 7 after allogeneic transplant. Tail vein injection delivered 10^7 T-cell-depleted bone marrow cells and 10^6 splenic CD5+ T cells. The material sequenced was gut tissue. The receptors come from a female BALB/c mouse given C57BL/6 T cells with graft-versus-host disease after an allogeneic hematopoietic cell transplant.

With respect to this clone: Gene names are the mouse ones. The read ends 1 residue before the CDR3 terminus; that terminus is restored from the germline J gene. The chain combines TRBV3 with TRBJ2-7, with 8 bases identical to TRBD1. Germline V gives CDR1 SNHLY, CDR2 FYNGKV (reference sequence). The CDR3 covers 13 residues. V shed 6 bases and J 1 base; nucleotides not matched to a gene: 2. The CDR3 bases that were read are TGTGCCAGCAGACGACAGGGGTCCTATGAACAGTAC. Translation: CASRRQGSYEQY. In full, the CDR3 is CASRRQGSYEQYF.

Note on this clone: Germline and genes: mouse. Sequencing ends 1 residue short of the CDR3 end; the germline J gene provides the rest. This chain joins TRBV26 and TRBJ1-3; TRBD1 agrees at 11 bases. CDR3 size: 15 residues. Germline lookup yields CDR1 KGHPV and CDR2 FQNQEV (reference sequence). V shed 6 bases, J shed 3 bases, and the junction held 4 bases outside the gene matches. CDR3 DNA (partial): TGTGCCAGCAGCAGGACAGGGGGCGATGGAAATACGCTCTAT. Translating it yields CASSRTGGDGNTLY. The full CDR3 reads CASSRTGGDGNTLYF. Variable domain in full (rest from reference TRBV26 and TRBJ1-3): NSKVIQTPRYLVKGQGQKAKMRCIPEKGHPVVFWYQQNKNNEFKFLINFQNQEVLQQIDMTEKRFSAECPSNSPCSLEIQSSEAGDSALYLCASSRTGGDGNTLYFGEGSRLIVV.

To note about this clone: The gene names here belong to mouse. Read coverage stops 1 residue before the CDR3 terminus; the germline J gene supplies the remainder. V gene TRBV24 combines with J gene TRBJ1-1; a possible D gene is TRBD1 (6 bases). Germline-derived CDR1 and CDR2 are KGHTA and FRNEEI. V gave up 0 bases and J gave up 5 bases, with 13 bases separating them. The CDR3 has 15 amino acids. This CDR3 is CASSLYGGWETEVFF. The CDR3 bases that were read are TGTGCCAGCAGTCTGTATGGGGGCTGGGAAACAGAAGTCTTC.

Concerning this clone: The gene symbols are mouse symbols. With the read ending 1 residue before the CDR3 end, the germline J gene is used to fill in that end. J is TRBJ1-4 and V is TRBV13-1; a possible D gene is TRBD1 (5 bases). The CDR3 contains 15 residues. V was trimmed by 2 bases and J by 0 bases, leaving 8 bases between them. The germline gives CDR1 NSHNY, CDR2 SYGAGN. CDR3 sequence reads: CASSEDKISNERLFF. The covered CDR3 bases are TGTGCCAGCAGTGAGGACAAGATTTCCAACGAAAGATTATTT. Combining the CDR3 with reference TRBV13-1 and TRBJ1-4 gives the whole variable domain EAAVTQSPRNKVTVTGGNVTLSCRQTNSHNYMYWYRQDTGHGLRLIHYSYGAGNLRIGDVPDGYKATRTTQEDFFLLLELASPSQTSLYFCASSEDKISNERLFFGHGTKLSVL.

Points on this clone: Gene names denote mouse genes. The read terminates 1 residue before the CDR3 end, so the remaining end is supplied by the germline J gene. The V and J genes are TRBV2 and TRBJ1-1; 8 bases fit TRBD1. Trimming took 0 bases from V and 0 from J; bases not matched to a gene: 3. Germline-derived CDR1 and CDR2 are LGHNA and YSYQKL. The CDR3 extends over 16 amino acids. The covered CDR3 bases are TGTGCCAGCAGCCAAGAAGGACAGGGAGCAAACACAGAAGTCTTC. It codes for CASSQEGQGANTEVF. The whole CDR3 region reads CASSQEGQGANTEVFF.

In the case of this clone: Mouse gene names apply. The read ends 1 residue shy of where the CDR3 ends; the end is completed using the germline J gene. The chain links TRBV12-2 to TRBJ1-2; 9 nucleotides match TRBD1. The CDR3 is made up of 14 amino acids. The ends lost 4 bases at V and 2 bases at J; junction bases unmatched: 4. Per the germline V gene, CDR1 is SGHLS and CDR2 is HYDKME. This CDR3 reads CASSPQGANSDYTF. The covered CDR3 bases are TGTGCCAGCTCCCCACAGGGGGCTAACTCCGACTACACC.

Points on this clone: Mouse names are used for the genes. The read falls 1 residue short of the CDR3 end, and the missing part is taken from the germline J gene. J is TRBJ1-6 and V is TRBV26, with a possible D match to TRBD1 (6 bases). TRBJ1-6 is placed among ORFs of uncertain function. Trimming removed 4 bases at V and 4 bases at J, with 11 bases between. This CDR3 comprises 15 residues. Germline V gives CDR1 KGHPV, CDR2 FQNQEV (reference sequence). The DNA read from the CDR3 is TGTGCCAGCAGTCCGCCGGGACAATATAATTCGCCCCTCTAC. Its translation: CASSPPGQYNSPLY. The complete CDR3 protein is CASSPPGQYNSPLYF.

This clone occurred a few times. Mouse gene names apply. The CDR3 extends 1 residue past the end of the read, so its final part is completed from the germline J gene. V usage is TRBV15 and J usage is TRBJ2-7; TRBD1 aligns across 10 bases. Germline V gives CDR1 SGHND, CDR2 FRSKSL. CDR3 length: 15 residues. V trimming: 0 bases; J trimming: 5 bases; junction bases outside the gene matches: 4. The CDR3 region is CASSLALDRGHEQYF. Incomplete CDR3 DNA: TGTGCCAGCAGTTTAGCGCTCGACAGGGGGCATGAACAGTAC.

By share, this clone counts as large. Genes and germline are mouse. CDR3 bases read: TGTGCTAGCAGCCCACAACAGGCTCCGCTT. Protein: CASSPQQAPL. The complete CDR3 reads CASSPQQAPLF. The rearrangement joins TRBV29 to TRBJ1-5, with D uncertain. Coverage ceases 1 residue before the CDR3 finishes, and the germline J gene fills in the end. The CDR3 length is 11 residues. V was clipped by 6 bases and J by 7 bases, with 7 bases between them. CDR1 is MSHET and CDR2 is SYDVDS in the germline V gene.

As to this clone: Gene names refer to mouse genes. The DNA ends 1 residue before the CDR3 does, and the rest of the CDR3 is filled in from the germline J gene. The chain is built from TRBV12-2 and TRBJ2-4; 11 bases map to TRBD2. V dropped 3 bases and J dropped 0; count of bases not matched to a gene: 4. The CDR3 totals 16 residues. Germline assignment: CDR1 SGHLS and CDR2 HYDKME. The DNA read from the CDR3 is TGTGCCAGCTCTGGCCGGGACTGGGGGAGTCAAAACACCTTGTAC. This translates into CASSGRDWGSQNTLY. The whole CDR3 is CASSGRDWGSQNTLYF.

Concerning this clone: Gene names are the mouse ones. Here the CDR3 reads CASGDWGINQDTQYF. CDR3 DNA (partial): TGTGCCAGCGGTGATTGGGGAATTAACCAAGACACCCAGTAC. The gene calls are TRBV13-2 and TRBJ2-5; D may be TRBD2 (5 bases). The sequenced fragment ends 1 residue before the CDR3 boundary, so the rest is inferred from the germline J gene. There are 15 residues in the CDR3. CDR1 and CDR2 (germline): NNHNN, SYGAGS (reference sequence). Between the trimmed V and J ends, which lost 1 base and 0 bases, there was a span of 9 bases.

For this clone: Gene names and germline refer to mouse. This chain's CDR3 is CASSLTDNNQAPLF. The covered CDR3 bases are TGTGCCAGCTCTCTCACAGATAACAACCAGGCTCCGCTT. V gene TRBV12-1 combines with J gene TRBJ1-5; D unclear. The read halts 1 residue ahead of the CDR3 end, with the missing end drawn from the germline J gene. The CDR3 runs to 14 residues. Germline lookup yields CDR1 SGHSN and CDR2 HYEKVE. V lost 0 bases to trimming and J lost 0 bases, with 5 bases between them.

This clone was found a few times. Gene and germline names: mouse. The read comes to an end 1 residue before the CDR3 does, leaving the germline J gene to fill in the end. The V call is TRBV5, the J call TRBJ2-7; 8 bases line up with TRBD2. The germline gives CDR1 LGHNA, CDR2 YNLKQL (reference sequence). This CDR3 is 15 amino acids long. Trimming at V came to 4 bases and at J to 5 bases, leaving 10 bases not matched to a gene. The CDR3 sequence is CASSPSRGWGDEQYF. The sequenced part of the CDR3 DNA is TGTGCCAGCAGCCCCTCCCGAGGCTGGGGGGATGAACAGTAC.

About this clone: The germline and genes are mouse ones. The CDR3 end lies 1 residue beyond the end of the read and is filled in from the germline J gene. This chain connects TRBV13-2 to TRBJ2-5; D remains ambiguous. The length of the CDR3 is 14 residues. Germline V lookup: CDR1 NNHNN, CDR2 SYGAGS (reference sequence). Trimming removed 2 bases from V and 0 bases from J, with 7 bases in between. The covered CDR3 bases are TGTGCCAGCGGTGAGACAATTAACCAAGACACCCAGTAC. It yields the protein CASGETINQDTQY. The entire CDR3 reads CASGETINQDTQYF.

As for this clone: Genes here carry mouse names. The read is 1 residue too short to cover the CDR3 end, so that end is filled in from the germline J gene. J is TRBJ2-1 and V is TRBV13-1; 7 bases are a match to TRBD1. This CDR3 has 14 residues. The V and J ends lost 6 bases and 1 base, in that order; junction bases with no gene match: 4. Germline V gives CDR1 NSHNY, CDR2 SYGAGN. The CDR3: CASNQGQNYAEQFF. Partial CDR3 DNA: TGTGCCAGCAATCAGGGACAGAACTATGCTGAGCAGTTC.

Worth noting for this clone: Gene labels here are mouse ones. The read ends 1 residue early relative to the CDR3; the germline J gene fills the gap. The same CDR3 can be traced to other DNA sequences in this sample. The chain employs TRBV13-2 and TRBJ2-5, with TRBD1 matching 10 bases. CDR1 NNHNN and CDR2 SYGAGS come from the germline V gene (reference sequence). The length of the CDR3 is 14 residues. V was clipped by 5 bases and J by 0 bases; unmatched bases: 0. Incomplete CDR3 DNA: TGTGCCAGCGGGGACAGGGGGAACCAAGACACCCAGTAC. Translated, it gives CASGDRGNQDTQY. The CDR3 reads in full as CASGDRGNQDTQYF.

With respect to this clone: These gene names are mouse names. The read halts 1 residue ahead of the CDR3 end, with the missing end drawn from the germline J gene. The chain has TRBV12-1 and TRBJ2-7; 9 bases line up with TRBD2. Losses at the gene ends were 1 base for V and 6 bases for J; bases not matched to a gene: 3. This CDR3 has 13 residues. Per the germline V gene, CDR1 is SGHSN and CDR2 is HYEKVE. The part of the CDR3 DNA that was read is TGTGCCAGCTCTCTAGCTGGGGGGGTTGAACAGTAC. It translates to CASSLAGGVEQY. The complete CDR3 sequence is CASSLAGGVEQYF.